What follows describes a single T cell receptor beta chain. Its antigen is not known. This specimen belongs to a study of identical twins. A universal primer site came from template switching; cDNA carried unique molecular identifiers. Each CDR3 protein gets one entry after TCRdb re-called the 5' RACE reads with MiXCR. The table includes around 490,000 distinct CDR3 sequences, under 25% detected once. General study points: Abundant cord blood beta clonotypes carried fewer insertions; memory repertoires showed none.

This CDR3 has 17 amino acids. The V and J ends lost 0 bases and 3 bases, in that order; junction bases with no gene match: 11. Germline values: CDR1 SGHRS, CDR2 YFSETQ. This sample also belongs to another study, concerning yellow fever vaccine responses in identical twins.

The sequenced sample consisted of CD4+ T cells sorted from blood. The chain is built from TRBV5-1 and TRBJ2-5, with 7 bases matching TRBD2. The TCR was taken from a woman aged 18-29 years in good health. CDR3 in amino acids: CASSLASWEGSKETQYF. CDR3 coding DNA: TGCGCCAGCAGCTTGGCCTCGTGGGAGGGAAGTAAAGAGACCCAGTACTTC. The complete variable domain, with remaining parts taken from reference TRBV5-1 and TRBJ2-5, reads KAGVTQTPRYLIKTRGQQVTLSCSPISGHRSVSWYQQTPGQGLQFLFEYFSETQRNKGNFPGRFSGRQFSNSRSEMNVSTLELGDSALYLCASSLASWEGSKETQYFGPGTRLLVL.